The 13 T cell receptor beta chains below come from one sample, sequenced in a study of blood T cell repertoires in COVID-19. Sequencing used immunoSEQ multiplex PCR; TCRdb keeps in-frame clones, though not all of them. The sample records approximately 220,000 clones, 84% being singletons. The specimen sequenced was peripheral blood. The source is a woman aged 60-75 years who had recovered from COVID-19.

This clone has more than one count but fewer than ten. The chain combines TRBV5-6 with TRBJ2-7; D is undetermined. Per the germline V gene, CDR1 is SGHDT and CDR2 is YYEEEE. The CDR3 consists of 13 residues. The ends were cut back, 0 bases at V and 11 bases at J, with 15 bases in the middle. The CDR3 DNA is TGTGCCAGCAGCTTGGATCGGCTCGACACTGAGTACTTC. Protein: CASSLDRLDTEYF.

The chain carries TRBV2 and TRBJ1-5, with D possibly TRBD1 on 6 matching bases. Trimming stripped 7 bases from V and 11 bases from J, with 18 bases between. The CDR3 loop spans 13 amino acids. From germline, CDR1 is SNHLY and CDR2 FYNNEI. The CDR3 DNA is TGTGCCAGCAAAAATCCGGGACAAGGAACCCAGCATTTT. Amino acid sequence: CASKNPGQGTQHF.

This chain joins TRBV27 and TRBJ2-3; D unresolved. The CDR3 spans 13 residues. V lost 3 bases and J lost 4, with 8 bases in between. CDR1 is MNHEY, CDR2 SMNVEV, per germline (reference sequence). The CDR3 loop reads CASSFHNADTQYF. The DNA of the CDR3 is TGTGCCAGCAGTTTCCACAATGCAGATACGCAGTATTTT.

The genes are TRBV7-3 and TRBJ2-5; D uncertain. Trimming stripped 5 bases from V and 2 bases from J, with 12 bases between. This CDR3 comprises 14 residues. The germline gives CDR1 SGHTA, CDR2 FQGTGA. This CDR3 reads CASSLNGDQETQYF. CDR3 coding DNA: TGTGCCAGCAGCCTCAACGGAGATCAAGAGACCCAGTACTTC. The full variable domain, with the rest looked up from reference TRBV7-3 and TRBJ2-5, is GAGVSQTPSNKVTEKGKYVELRCDPISGHTALYWYRQSLGQGPEFLIYFQGTGAADDSGLPNDRFFAVRPEGSVSTLKIQRTERGDSAVYLCASSLNGDQETQYFGPGTRLLVL.

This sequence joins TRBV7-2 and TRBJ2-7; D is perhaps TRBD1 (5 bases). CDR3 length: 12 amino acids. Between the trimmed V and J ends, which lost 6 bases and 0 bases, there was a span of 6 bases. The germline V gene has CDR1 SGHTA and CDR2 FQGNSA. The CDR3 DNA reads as TGTGCCAGCAGAGGGGCCTCCTACGAGCAGTACTTC. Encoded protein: CASRGASYEQYF.

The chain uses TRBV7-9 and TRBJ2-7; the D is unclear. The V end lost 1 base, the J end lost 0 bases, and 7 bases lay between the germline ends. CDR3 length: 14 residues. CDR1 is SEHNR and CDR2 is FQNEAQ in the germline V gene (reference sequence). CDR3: CASSLEATSYEQYF. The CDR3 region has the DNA TGTGCCAGCAGCTTAGAAGCGACCTCCTACGAGCAGTACTTC.

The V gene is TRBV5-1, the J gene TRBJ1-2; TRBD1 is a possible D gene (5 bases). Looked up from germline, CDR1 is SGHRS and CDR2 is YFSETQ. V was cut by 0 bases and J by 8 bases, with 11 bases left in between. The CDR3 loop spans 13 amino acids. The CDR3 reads CASSLAQQGGYTF. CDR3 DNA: TGCGCCAGCAGCTTGGCCCAGCAGGGCGGCTACACCTTC.

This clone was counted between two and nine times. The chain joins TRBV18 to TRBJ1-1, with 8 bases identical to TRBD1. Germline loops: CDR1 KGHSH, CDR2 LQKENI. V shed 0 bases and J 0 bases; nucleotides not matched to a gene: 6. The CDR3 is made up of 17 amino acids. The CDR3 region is CASSPPGGQGVNTEAFF. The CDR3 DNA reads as TGTGCCAGCTCACCACCGGGAGGACAGGGAGTGAACACTGAAGCTTTCTTT.

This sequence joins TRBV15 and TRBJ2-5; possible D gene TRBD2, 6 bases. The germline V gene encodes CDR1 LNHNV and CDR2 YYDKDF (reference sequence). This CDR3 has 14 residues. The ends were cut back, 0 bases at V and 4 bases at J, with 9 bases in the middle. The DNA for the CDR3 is TGTGCCACCAGCAGAGATCTCGGGGGAGAGACCCAGTACTTC. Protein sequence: CATSRDLGGETQYF.

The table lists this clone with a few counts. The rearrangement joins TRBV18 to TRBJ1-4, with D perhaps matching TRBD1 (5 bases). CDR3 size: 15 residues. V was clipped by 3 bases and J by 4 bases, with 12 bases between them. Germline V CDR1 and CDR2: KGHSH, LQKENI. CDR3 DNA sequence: TGTGCCAGCTCACCTCGACAGCTCCTTAATGAAAAACTGTTTTTT. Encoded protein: CASSPRQLLNEKLFF.

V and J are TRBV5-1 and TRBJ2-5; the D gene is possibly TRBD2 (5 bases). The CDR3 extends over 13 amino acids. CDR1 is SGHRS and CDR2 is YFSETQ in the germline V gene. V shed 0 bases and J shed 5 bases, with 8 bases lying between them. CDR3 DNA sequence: TGCGCCAGCAGCTTGGGTCAGCGGGAGACCCAGTACTTC. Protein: CASSLGQRETQYF.

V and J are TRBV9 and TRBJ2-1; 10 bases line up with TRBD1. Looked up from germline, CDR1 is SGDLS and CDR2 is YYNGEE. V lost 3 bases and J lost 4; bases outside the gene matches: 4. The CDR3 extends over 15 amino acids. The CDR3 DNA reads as TGTGCCAGCAGCGGGGCGGGACAGGGGTACAATGAGCAGTTCTTC. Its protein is CASSGAGQGYNEQFF.

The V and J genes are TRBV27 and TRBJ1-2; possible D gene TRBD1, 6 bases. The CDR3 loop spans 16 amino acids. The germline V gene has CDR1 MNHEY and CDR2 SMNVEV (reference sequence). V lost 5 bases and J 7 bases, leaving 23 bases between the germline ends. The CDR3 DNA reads TGTGCCAGCAGTGCCGGGACAATCCCTTTAATAGGTGGCTACACCTTC. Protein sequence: CASSAGTIPLIGGYTF.